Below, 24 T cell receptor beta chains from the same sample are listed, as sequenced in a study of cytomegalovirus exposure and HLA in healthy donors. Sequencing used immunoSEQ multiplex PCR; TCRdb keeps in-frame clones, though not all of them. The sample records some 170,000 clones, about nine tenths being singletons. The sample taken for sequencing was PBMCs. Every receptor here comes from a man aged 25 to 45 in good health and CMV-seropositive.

CDR3 bases: TGTGCCAGCAGCCCTCGGGGGGTCTTGGATGCTTTCTTT. Its translation: CASSPRGVLDAFF. The chain uses TRBV11-2 and TRBJ1-1; possible D gene TRBD1, 5 bases. Trimming cost V 5 bases and J 11 bases, with 18 bases left between them. CDR1 SGHAT and CDR2 FQNNGV come from the germline V gene. The CDR3 sequence is 13 residues long. Together with reference TRBV11-2 and TRBJ1-1, the CDR3 gives the full variable domain: EAGVAQSPRYKIIEKRQSVAFWCNPISGHATLYWYQQILGQGPKLLIQFQNNGVVDDSQLPKDRFSAERLKGVDSTLKIQPAKLEDSAVYLCASSPRGVLDAFFGQGTRLTVV.

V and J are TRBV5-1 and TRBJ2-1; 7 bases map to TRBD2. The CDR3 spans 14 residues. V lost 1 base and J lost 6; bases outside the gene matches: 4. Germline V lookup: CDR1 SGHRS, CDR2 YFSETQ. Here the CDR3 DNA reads TGCGCCAGCAGCTTGTTGCTAGCGGCCAATGAGCAGTTCTTC. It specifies CASSLLLAANEQFF.

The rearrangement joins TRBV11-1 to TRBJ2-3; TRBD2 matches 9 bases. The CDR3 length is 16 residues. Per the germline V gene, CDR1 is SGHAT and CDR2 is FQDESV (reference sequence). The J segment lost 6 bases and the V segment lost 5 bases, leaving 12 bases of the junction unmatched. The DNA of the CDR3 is TGTGCCAGCAGCCATCGGGGAGGGACTAGCTTTGATACGCAGTATTTT. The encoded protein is CASSHRGGTSFDTQYF. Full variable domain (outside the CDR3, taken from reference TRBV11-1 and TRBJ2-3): EAEVAQSPRYKITEKSQAVAFWCDPISGHATLYWYRQILGQGPELLVQFQDESVVDDSQLPKDRFSAERLKGVDSTLKIQPAELGDSAMYLCASSHRGGTSFDTQYFGPGTRLTVL.

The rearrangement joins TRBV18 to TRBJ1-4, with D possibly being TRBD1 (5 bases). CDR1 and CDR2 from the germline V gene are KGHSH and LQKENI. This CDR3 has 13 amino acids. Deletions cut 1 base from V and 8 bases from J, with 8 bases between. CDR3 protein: CASSPQGIEKLFF. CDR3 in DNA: TGTGCCAGCTCACCACAGGGGATCGAAAAACTGTTTTTT.

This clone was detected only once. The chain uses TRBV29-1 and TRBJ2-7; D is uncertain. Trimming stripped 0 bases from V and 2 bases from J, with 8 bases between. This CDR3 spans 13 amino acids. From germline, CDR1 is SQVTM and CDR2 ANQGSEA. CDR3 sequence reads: CSVEDATPYEQYF. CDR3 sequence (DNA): TGCAGCGTTGAAGATGCGACACCCTACGAGCAGTACTTC.

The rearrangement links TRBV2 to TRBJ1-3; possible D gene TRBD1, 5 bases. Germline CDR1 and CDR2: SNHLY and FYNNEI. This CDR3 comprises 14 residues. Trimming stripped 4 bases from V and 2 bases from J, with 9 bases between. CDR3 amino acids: CASSARDTGNTIYF. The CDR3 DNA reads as TGTGCCAGCAGTGCCAGGGATACTGGAAACACCATATATTTT.

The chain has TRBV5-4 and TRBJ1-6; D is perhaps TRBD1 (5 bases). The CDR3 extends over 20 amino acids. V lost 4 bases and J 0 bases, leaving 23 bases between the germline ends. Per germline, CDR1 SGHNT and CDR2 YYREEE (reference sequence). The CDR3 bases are TGTGCCAGCAGCCCGGGGGGAGGCTCTAGGGGAAGCTCCTATAATTCACCCCTCCACTTT. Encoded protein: CASSPGGGSRGSSYNSPLHF.

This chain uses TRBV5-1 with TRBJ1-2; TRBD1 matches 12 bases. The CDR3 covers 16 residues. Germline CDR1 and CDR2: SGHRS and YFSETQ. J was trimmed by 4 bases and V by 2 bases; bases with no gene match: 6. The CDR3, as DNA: TGCGCCAGCAGCTTAGGGACAGGGGGCGCAGGCTATGGCTACACCTTC. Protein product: CASSLGTGGAGYGYTF.

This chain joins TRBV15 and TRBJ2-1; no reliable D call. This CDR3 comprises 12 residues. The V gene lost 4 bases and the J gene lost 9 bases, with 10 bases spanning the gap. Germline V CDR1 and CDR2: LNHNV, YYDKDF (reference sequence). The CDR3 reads CATSKLDREQFF. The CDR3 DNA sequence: TGTGCCACCAGCAAGCTAGACCGTGAGCAGTTCTTC.

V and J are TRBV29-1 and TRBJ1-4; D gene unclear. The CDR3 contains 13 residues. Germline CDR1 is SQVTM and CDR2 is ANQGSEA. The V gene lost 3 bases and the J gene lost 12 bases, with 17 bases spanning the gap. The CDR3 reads CSVDKVASGELFF. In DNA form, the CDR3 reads TGCAGCGTTGATAAGGTTGCGAGTGGAGAACTGTTTTTT.

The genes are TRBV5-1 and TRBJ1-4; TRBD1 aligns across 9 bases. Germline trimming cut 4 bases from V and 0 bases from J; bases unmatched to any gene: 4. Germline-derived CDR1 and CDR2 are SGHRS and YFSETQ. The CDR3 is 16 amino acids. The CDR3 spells CASSPDRGATNEKLFF. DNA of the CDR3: TGCGCCAGCAGCCCGGACAGGGGCGCAACTAATGAAAAACTGTTTTTT.

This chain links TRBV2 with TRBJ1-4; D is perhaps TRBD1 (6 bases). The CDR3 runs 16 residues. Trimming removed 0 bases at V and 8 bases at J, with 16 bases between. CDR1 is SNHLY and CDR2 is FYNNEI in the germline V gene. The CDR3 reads CASSEATIAGEEKLFF. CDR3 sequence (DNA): TGTGCCAGCAGTGAAGCGACGATTGCAGGGGAGGAAAAACTGTTTTTT.

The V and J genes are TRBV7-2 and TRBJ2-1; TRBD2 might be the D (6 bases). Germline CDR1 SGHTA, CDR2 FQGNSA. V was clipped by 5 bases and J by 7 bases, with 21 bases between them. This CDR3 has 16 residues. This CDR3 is CASSVDERAGRNEQFF. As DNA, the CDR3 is TGTGCCAGCAGCGTCGACGAGCGGGCAGGGCGGAATGAGCAGTTCTTC.

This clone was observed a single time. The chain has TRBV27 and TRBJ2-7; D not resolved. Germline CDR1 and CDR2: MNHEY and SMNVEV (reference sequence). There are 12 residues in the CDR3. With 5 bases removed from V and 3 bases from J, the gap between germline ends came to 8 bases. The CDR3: CASSPLGYEQYF. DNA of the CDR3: TGTGCCAGCAGTCCCCTTGGCTACGAGCAGTACTTC.

In nucleotides, the CDR3 is TGTGCCAGCAGTGAACATCACGAGCAGTACTTC. The encoded protein is CASSEHHEQYF. The V call is TRBV6-1, the J call TRBJ2-7, with D uncertain. The CDR3 covers 11 residues. Per the germline V gene, CDR1 is MNHNS and CDR2 is SASEGT. V shed 2 bases and J shed 5 bases, with 4 bases lying between them.

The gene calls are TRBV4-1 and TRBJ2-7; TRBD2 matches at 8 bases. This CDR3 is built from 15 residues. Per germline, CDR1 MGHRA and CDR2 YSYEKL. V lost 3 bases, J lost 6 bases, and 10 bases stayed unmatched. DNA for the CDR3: TGCGCCAGCAGCCAGGGTAGCGGGACTGGAATCGAGCAGTACTTC. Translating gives CASSQGSGTGIEQYF.

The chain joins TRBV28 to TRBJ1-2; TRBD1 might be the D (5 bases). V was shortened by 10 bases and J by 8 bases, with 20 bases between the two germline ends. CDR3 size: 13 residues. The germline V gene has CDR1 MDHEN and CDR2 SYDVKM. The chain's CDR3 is CATMGVRVVGYTF. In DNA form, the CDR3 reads TGTGCCACCATGGGGGTCCGCGTTGTAGGCTACACCTTC.

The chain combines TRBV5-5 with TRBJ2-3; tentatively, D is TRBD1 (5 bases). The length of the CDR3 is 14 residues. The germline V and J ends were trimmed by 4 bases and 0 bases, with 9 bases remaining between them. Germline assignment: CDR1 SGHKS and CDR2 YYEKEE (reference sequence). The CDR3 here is CASSIQASTDTQYF. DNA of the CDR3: TGTGCCAGCAGCATACAGGCTAGCACAGATACGCAGTATTTT.

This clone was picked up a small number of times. CDR3 amino acids: CASSPQGGASPLHF. CDR3 coding DNA: TGTGCCAGCTCGCCGCAGGGAGGGGCTTCACCCCTCCACTTT. The chain employs TRBV18 and TRBJ1-6; the D gene is possibly TRBD1 (5 bases). Trimming stripped 6 bases from V and 9 bases from J, with 15 bases between. There are 14 residues in the CDR3. CDR1 is KGHSH and CDR2 is LQKENI in the germline V gene.

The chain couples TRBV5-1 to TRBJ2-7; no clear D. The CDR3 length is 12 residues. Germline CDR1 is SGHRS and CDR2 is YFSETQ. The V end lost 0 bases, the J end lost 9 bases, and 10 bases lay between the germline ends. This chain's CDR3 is CASSLGPCSQYF. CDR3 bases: TGCGCCAGCAGCTTGGGACCATGTTCGCAGTACTTC.

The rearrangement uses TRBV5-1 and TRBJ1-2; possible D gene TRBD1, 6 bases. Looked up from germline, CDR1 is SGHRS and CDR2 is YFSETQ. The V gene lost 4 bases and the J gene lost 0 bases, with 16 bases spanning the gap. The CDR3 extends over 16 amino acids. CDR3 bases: TGCGCCAGCAGCATACTACAGGGTAGAGCTAACTATGGCTACACCTTC. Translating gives CASSILQGRANYGYTF.

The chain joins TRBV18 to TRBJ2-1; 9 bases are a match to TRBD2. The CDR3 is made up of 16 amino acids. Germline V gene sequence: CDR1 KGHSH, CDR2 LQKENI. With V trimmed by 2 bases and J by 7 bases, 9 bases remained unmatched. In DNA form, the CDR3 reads TGTGCCAGCTCACCAGAGGCGGGAGGGCAGGAGAATGAGCAGTTCTTC. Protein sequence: CASSPEAGGQENEQFF.

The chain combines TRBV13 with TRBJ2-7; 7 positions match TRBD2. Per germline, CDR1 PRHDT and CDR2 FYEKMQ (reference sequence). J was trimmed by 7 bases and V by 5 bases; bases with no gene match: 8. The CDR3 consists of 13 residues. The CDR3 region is CASSQHPGGEQYF. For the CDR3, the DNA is TGTGCCAGCAGCCAGCACCCGGGAGGAGAGCAGTACTTC.

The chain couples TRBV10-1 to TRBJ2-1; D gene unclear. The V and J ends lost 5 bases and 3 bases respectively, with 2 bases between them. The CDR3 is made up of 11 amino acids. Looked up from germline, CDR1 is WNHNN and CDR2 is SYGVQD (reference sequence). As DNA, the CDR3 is TGCGCCAGCAGTCACTACAATGAGCAGTTCTTC. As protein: CASSHYNEQFF.